This TCR beta chain originates from a study of glioma-infiltrating T cells. General study points: Non-neoplastic patients had below-expected tissue-blood divergence, while all gliomas exceeded expectation.

Trimming removed 1 base from V and 3 bases from J, with 10 bases in between. The CDR3 sequence is 14 residues long. Germline V lookup: CDR1 SGHKS, CDR2 YYEKEE (reference sequence). There are a few counts of this clonotype. Antigen: not known. TCR alpha and beta CDR3 regions were amplified from RNA using iRepertoire nested multiplex PCR. Input was roughly 85-450 ng of tissue mRNA or PBMC total RNA. TCRdb re-analysed the multiplex PCR reads in MiXCR, keeping a single row per CDR3 protein. The sample lists some 40,000 distinct CDR3 sequences; approximately 20% were seen once. V is TRBV5-5 and J is TRBJ1-1, with D perhaps TRBD1 (5 bases). The sequenced sample was glioma tissue, nonneoplastic brain tissue, or PBMCs (not recorded which). This sequence was found in a human donor with low-grade glioma or glioblastoma, undergoing nonglioma brain surgery, or in good health (not recorded which). The CDR3 nucleotides are TGTGCCAGCAGCTTGTCAGGGCCTTACACTGAAGCTTTCTTT. As protein: CASSLSGPYTEAFF.